This T cell receptor beta chain was recovered during a study of T cell responses to AZD1222 COVID-19 vaccine. Germline V gene lookup returns CDR1 MNHEY and CDR2 SVGAGI. The ends were cut back, 10 bases at V and 0 bases at J, with 9 bases in the middle. The CDR3 is made up of 13 amino acids. The data were produced by immunoSEQ multiplex PCR, yet TCRdb's version contains in-frame clones alone and is incomplete. The table shows approximately 89,000 clones, with about 93% occurring only once. This chain uses TRBV6-5 with TRBJ2-2; D is uncertain. This TCR came from an adult in good health. The sequences come from peripheral blood, collected on day 0 of MenACWY control vaccination. CDR3 sequence: CATRRANTGELFF. CDR3 sequence (DNA): TGTGCCACGCGCCGGGCGAACACCGGGGAGCTGTTTTTT.